The rows below give T cell receptor beta chains drawn from one sample of a study of blood T cell repertoires in COVID-19. The table came from immunoSEQ multiplex PCR; TCRdb's copy has only in-frame clones and leaves some out. The data show about 150,000 clones, about four fifths seen once. The sequenced sample was peripheral blood. The receptor source for this set is a human donor with acute or convalescent COVID-19. The donor label of this sample is uncertain. Both conserved end residues are part of each CDR3. The D gene is left open where the match is weak.

V gene	D gene	J gene	CDR3 protein
TRBV24-1	TRBD1	TRBJ1-2	CATSGRGQNYGYTF
TRBV27	NA	TRBJ2-1	CASSFRGGSYNEQFF
TRBV5-5	NA	TRBJ2-7	CASSLRQVYEQYF
TRBV5-1	TRBD2	TRBJ2-1	CASSLLGTSGFWNEQFF
TRBV11-3	TRBD1	TRBJ2-2	CASSPTGFGGELFF
TRBV7-9	NA	TRBJ1-2	CASSLEGAEGYTF
TRBV27	TRBD1	TRBJ2-5	CASSPRRGGVETQYF
TRBV4-2	TRBD1	TRBJ1-2	CASSQERGQGGGYTF
TRBV11-2	TRBD1	TRBJ1-6	CASSPRQGTAPLHF
TRBV29-1	NA	TRBJ1-2	CSAGGSNGYTF
TRBV5-5	TRBD1	TRBJ1-5	CASSATGTGEYQPQHF
TRBV6-5	TRBD1	TRBJ2-7	CASSYKTGSTYEQYF
TRBV27	NA	TRBJ1-1	CASSLEAAGNTEAFF
TRBV10-1	TRBD1	TRBJ1-1	CASSVQGVGTEAFF
TRBV6-5	TRBD1	TRBJ1-2	CASSYRTGPLGGYTF
TRBV18	NA	TRBJ2-3	CATNLGGATDTQYF
TRBV6-1	NA	TRBJ1-2	CASSDIRTEYYGYTF
TRBV19	TRBD1	TRBJ1-5	CASSIGGTGSKNQPQHF